A single sample gave rise to the 29 T cell receptor beta chains below, sequenced in a study of radiation and T cells in renal cell carcinoma. Time point: blood 4 weeks post-SBRT, at nephrectomy. Treatment: 15 Gy SBRT to primary tumor, nephrectomy 4 weeks later. Method: immunoSEQ multiplex PCR; TCRdb's copy keeps in-frame clones and lacks some. This repertoire shows tens of thousands of clones, around four fifths found once; its top ten account for roughly 8.8%. This specimen was blood, taken from a patient whose treatment included radiotherapy and nephrectomy. The origin of the receptors is a man aged 45-65 years with renal cell carcinoma.

The DNA for the CDR3 is TGTGCCAGCAGCTTAGGGGCCCAGGGGGCCGGGGAGCTGTTTTTT. Amino acid sequence: CASSLGAQGAGELFF. V and J are TRBV5-6 and TRBJ2-2; TRBD1 agrees at 7 bases. This CDR3 is built from 15 residues. The junction had 7 bases not matched to a gene; V was cut back by 2 bases and J by 6 bases. CDR1 and CDR2 (germline): SGHDT, YYEEEE.

This rearrangement joins TRBV5-1 to TRBJ2-6; 11 positions match TRBD2. This CDR3 region has 18 residues. The J segment lost 4 bases and the V segment lost 7 bases, leaving 13 bases of the junction unmatched. Per germline, CDR1 SGHRS and CDR2 YFSETQ. In DNA form, the CDR3 reads TGCGCCAGCGAGGAGGGTCCTAGCGGGGGGTCCGGGGCCAACGTCCTGACTTTC. Amino acid sequence: CASEEGPSGGSGANVLTF.

This clone turned up a few times. The chain links TRBV21-1 to TRBJ1-5. TRBV21-1 is a pseudogene. There are 14 residues in the CDR3. CDR3 residues: CASNYDHPNQPQHF. The CDR3 nucleotides read TGTGCCAGCAACTACGATCACCCGAATCAGCCCCAGCATTTT.

This sequence joins TRBV19 and TRBJ2-2; D is undetermined. Trimming pared 4 bases from V and 5 bases from J, leaving 20 bases between. The CDR3 length is 17 residues. Germline loops: CDR1 LNHDA, CDR2 SQIVND (reference sequence). The CDR3 DNA reads TGTGCCAGTAGTACTTTCCCCCTAGTAGGAAAGACCGGGGAGCTGTTTTTT. Residues: CASSTFPLVGKTGELFF.

Concerning this clone itself: At one of its ends the junction is not consistent with the germline gene, which may arise from a read error. The chain has TRBV5-4 and TRBJ2-1; TRBD1 agrees at 7 bases. Per germline, CDR1 SGHNT and CDR2 YYREEE (reference sequence). CDR3 length: 12 amino acids. The CDR3 loop reads CASSIDRDRGIF. The CDR3 DNA is TGTGCCAGCAGTATAGACCGGGACAGAGGGATCTTC. Based on the CDR3 plus reference TRBV5-4 and TRBJ2-1, the full variable domain is ETGVTQSPTHLIKTRGQQVTLRCSSQSGHNTVSWYQQALGQGPQFIFQYYREEENGRGNFPPRFSGLQFPNYSSELNVNALELDDSALYLCASSIDRDRGIFGPGTRLTVL.

The count of this clone is one. The gene calls are TRBV5-5 and TRBJ2-5, with D possibly TRBD2 on 6 matching bases. Trimming took off 3 bases at V and 5 bases at J, with 14 bases between the two ends. The germline CDR1 and CDR2 sequences are SGHKS and YYEKEE (reference sequence). The CDR3 runs to 14 residues. The CDR3 is CASSSESGRETQYF. The CDR3 DNA reads as TGTGCCAGCAGCTCGGAGTCAGGGAGGGAGACCCAGTACTTC.

The chain has TRBV7-3 and TRBJ1-3, with D uncertain. Trimming cost V 4 bases and J 3 bases, with 7 bases left between them. CDR1 and CDR2 from the germline V gene are SGHTA and FQGTGA. The CDR3 covers 13 residues. CDR3 sequence reads: CASSSGDGNTIYF. CDR3 nucleotide sequence: TGTGCCAGCAGCTCAGGCGATGGAAACACCATATATTTT.

V gene TRBV7-2 combines with J gene TRBJ1-1; no clear D. From germline, CDR1 is SGHTA and CDR2 FQGNSA. V gave up 1 base and J gave up 7 bases, with 10 bases separating them. CDR3 length: 13 amino acids. CDR3 coding DNA: TGTGCCAGCAGCTTAGGTCAAAACTATGAAGCTTTCTTT. It specifies CASSLGQNYEAFF.

The V gene is TRBV5-4, the J gene TRBJ2-2, with no clear D. Germline V gene lookup returns CDR1 SGHNT and CDR2 YYREEE (reference sequence). The V and J ends lost 2 bases and 7 bases respectively, with 6 bases between them. This CDR3 has 12 amino acids. This CDR3 is CASSLNGGELFF. The DNA for the CDR3 is TGTGCCAGCAGCTTAAATGGCGGGGAGCTGTTTTTT.

This clone was detected only once. The chain couples TRBV19 to TRBJ1-1, with D hard to call. The CDR3 contains 11 residues. Per the germline V gene, CDR1 is LNHDA and CDR2 is SQIVND (reference sequence). The V end was cut by 5 bases, the J end by 5 bases, with 6 bases between. Here the CDR3 reads CASSRVTEAFF. As DNA, the CDR3 is TGTGCCAGTAGTCGGGTAACTGAAGCTTTCTTT.

This clone is medium-sized in the sample. V usage is TRBV2 and J usage is TRBJ1-6, with D maybe TRBD1 (5 bases). Germline loops: CDR1 SNHLY, CDR2 FYNNEI. The CDR3 contains 15 residues. V dropped 8 bases and J dropped 4 bases, with 15 bases sitting between them. This CDR3 reads CASVPRDFYNSPLHF. The CDR3 DNA sequence: TGTGCCAGCGTACCCCGGGACTTTTATAATTCACCCCTCCACTTT. Full variable domain (remainder filled in from reference TRBV2 and TRBJ1-6): EPEVTQTPSHQVTQMGQEVILRCVPISNHLYFYWYRQILGQKVEFLVSFYNNEISEKSEIFDDQFSVERPDGSNFTLKIRSTKLEDSAMYFCASVPRDFYNSPLHFGNGTRLTVT.

The V and J genes are TRBV11-2 and TRBJ1-6, with D possibly being TRBD1 (5 bases). Germline assignment: CDR1 SGHAT and CDR2 FQNNGV. V was cut by 5 bases and J by 7 bases, with 15 bases left in between. There are 15 residues in the CDR3. In nucleotides, the CDR3 is TGTGCCAGCAGCCGATCCAGGGTGACCAATTCACCCCTCCACTTT. Translated: CASSRSRVTNSPLHF.

The J gene is TRBJ2-3, the V gene TRBV20-1; D unresolved. CDR3 length: 11 residues. V was cut by 5 bases and J by 5 bases, with 8 bases left in between. Germline CDR1 and CDR2: DFQATT and SNEGSKA (reference sequence). In DNA, the CDR3 is TGCAGTGCTTGGAAACAAGATACGCAGTATTTT. It yields the protein CSAWKQDTQYF.

The CDR3 DNA sequence: TGTGCCATCACCGGGACTAGCGGGAACTCCTACAATGAGCAGTTCTTC. This sequence encodes CAITGTSGNSYNEQFF. The rearrangement links TRBV10-3 to TRBJ2-1; 13 bases match TRBD2. Looked up from germline, CDR1 is ENHRY and CDR2 is SYGVKD. The CDR3 has 16 amino acids. The junction had 3 bases not matched to a gene; V was cut back by 7 bases and J by 0 bases.

This clone was counted between two and nine times. V usage is TRBV2 and J usage is TRBJ1-1, with a possible D match to TRBD1 (5 bases). Germline-derived CDR1 and CDR2 are SNHLY and FYNNEI. This CDR3 comprises 15 residues. Trimming took off 1 base at V and 0 bases at J, with 9 bases between the two ends. CDR3 region: CASSEGQGMNTEAFF. CDR3 sequence (DNA): TGTGCCAGCAGTGAAGGGCAGGGTATGAACACTGAAGCTTTCTTT.

The CDR3 bases are TGTGCCAGCAGCCCCGGTCTCGACAGGGTAATCTATGGCTACACCTTC. Amino acid sequence: CASSPGLDRVIYGYTF. The V and J genes are TRBV11-2 and TRBJ1-2; 7 bases map to TRBD1. CDR3 length: 16 residues. V shed 5 bases and J 4 bases; nucleotides not matched to a gene: 13. Germline CDR1 reads SGHAT; CDR2 reads FQNNGV.

The CDR3 coding sequence is TGTGCCAGTAGGAAACCGGGTGGCAATCAGCCCCAGCATTTT. Residues: CASRKPGGNQPQHF. This chain uses TRBV19 with TRBJ1-5; no definite D call. CDR1 is LNHDA and CDR2 is SQIVND in the germline V gene (reference sequence). Trimming removed 6 bases from V and 2 bases from J, with 11 bases in between. This CDR3 is built from 14 residues.

The chain links TRBV4-2 to TRBJ1-1, with TRBD1 identical over 7 bases. V gave up 3 bases and J gave up 10 bases; unmatched junction bases: 5. Germline values: CDR1 LGHNA, CDR2 YNFKEQ. The CDR3 contains 12 residues. The CDR3 loop is CASSQVTGPAFF. The DNA for the CDR3 is TGTGCCAGCAGCCAGGTGACAGGGCCAGCTTTCTTT.

The table lists this clone with a few counts. This rearrangement joins TRBV5-1 to TRBJ2-7; no definite D call. The CDR3 extends over 15 amino acids. CDR1 and CDR2 (germline): SGHRS, YFSETQ. V lost 0 bases and J 2 bases, leaving 12 bases between the germline ends. For the CDR3, the DNA is TGCGCCAGCAGCTTGGAATTAGTCCAAACCTACGAGCAGTACTTC. Protein: CASSLELVQTYEQYF. The entire variable domain, with the rest obtained from reference TRBV5-1 and TRBJ2-7, is as follows: KAGVTQTPRYLIKTRGQQVTLSCSPISGHRSVSWYQQTPGQGLQFLFEYFSETQRNKGNFPGRFSGRQFSNSRSEMNVSTLELGDSALYLCASSLELVQTYEQYFGPGTRLTVT.

V gene TRBV28 combines with J gene TRBJ2-7; 9 bases align to TRBD2. J was trimmed by 2 bases and V by 3 bases; bases with no gene match: 5. CDR1 MDHEN and CDR2 SYDVKM come from the germline V gene. The CDR3 is made up of 15 amino acids. CDR3 nucleotides: TGTGCCAGCAGTTTTAGCGGGAGTTTCACCTACGAGCAGTACTTC. Its translation is CASSFSGSFTYEQYF.

The V call is TRBV7-2, the J call TRBJ1-4; D unresolved. V was shortened by 2 bases and J by 6 bases, with 10 bases between the two germline ends. CDR3 length: 14 residues. CDR1 SGHTA and CDR2 FQGNSA come from the germline V gene. The CDR3 DNA is TGTGCCAGCAGCTTAAACTCACGGGATGAAAAACTGTTTTTT. Amino acid sequence: CASSLNSRDEKLFF.

This chain connects TRBV5-1 to TRBJ2-1, with D tentatively TRBD2 (6 bases). The V end lost 0 bases, the J end lost 9 bases, and 22 bases lay between the germline ends. Germline assignment: CDR1 SGHRS and CDR2 YFSETQ. CDR3 length: 17 residues. In DNA, the CDR3 is TGCGCCAGCAGCTTGGCCCTCGGGACGGGAGCAAGTAGTGAGCAGTTCTTC. It yields the protein CASSLALGTGASSEQFF.

J is TRBJ2-5 and V is TRBV7-9; no clear D. Per the germline V gene, CDR1 is SEHNR and CDR2 is FQNEAQ (reference sequence). This CDR3 comprises 13 residues. Trimming stripped 0 bases from V and 2 bases from J, with 4 bases between. CDR3 sequence: CASSLAVQETQYF. DNA of the CDR3: TGTGCCAGCAGCTTAGCGGTACAAGAGACCCAGTACTTC. Full variable domain (rest looked up from reference TRBV7-9 and TRBJ2-5): DTGVSQNPRHKITKRGQNVTFRCDPISEHNRLYWYRQTLGQGPEFLTYFQNEAQLEKSRLLSDRFSAERPKGSFSTLEIQRTEQGDSAMYLCASSLAVQETQYFGPGTRLLVL.

In its sample, this clone was seen once. V and J are TRBV11-1 and TRBJ2-7; tentatively, D is TRBD1 (6 bases). V lost 5 bases and J 0 bases, leaving 14 bases between the germline ends. Germline CDR1 and CDR2: SGHAT and FQDESV (reference sequence). The CDR3 totals 15 residues. The CDR3 nucleotides are TGTGCCAGCAGCCTGGACAGAGTCGTCTCCTACGAGCAGTACTTC. It yields the protein CASSLDRVVSYEQYF.

The chain links TRBV4-1 to TRBJ2-7; possible D gene TRBD2, 6 bases. CDR3 size: 14 residues. CDR1 and CDR2 from the germline V gene are MGHRA and YSYEKL. V shed 1 base and J shed 5 bases, with 12 bases lying between them. The CDR3 DNA reads TGCGCCAGCAGCCAAGTCTTTGGAGGGGACGAGCAGTACTTC. Encoded protein: CASSQVFGGDEQYF.

This sequence joins TRBV2 and TRBJ1-5, with D perhaps matching TRBD1 (6 bases). Trimming pared 6 bases from V and 5 bases from J, leaving 17 bases between. CDR1 and CDR2 (germline): SNHLY, FYNNEI. The CDR3 loop spans 15 amino acids. CDR3 residues: CASSGGAGGHQPQHF. The CDR3 DNA sequence: TGTGCCAGCAGCGGGGGGGCAGGAGGCCATCAGCCCCAGCATTTT. Supplemented by reference TRBV2 and TRBJ1-5, the full variable domain reads EPEVTQTPSHQVTQMGQEVILRCVPISNHLYFYWYRQILGQKVEFLVSFYNNEISEKSEIFDDQFSVERPDGSNFTLKIRSTKLEDSAMYFCASSGGAGGHQPQHFGDGTRLSIL.

The gene calls are TRBV18 and TRBJ2-1, with D perhaps being TRBD1 or TRBD2 (5 bases each). CDR1 KGHSH and CDR2 LQKENI come from the germline V gene. This CDR3 has 15 amino acids. V was clipped by 10 bases and J by 0 bases, with 16 bases between them. CDR3 region: CATHGAANSYNEQFF. In DNA form, the CDR3 reads TGTGCCACCCACGGGGCTGCCAACTCCTACAATGAGCAGTTCTTC.

The chain joins TRBV2 to TRBJ2-7; D gene uncertain. Germline V lookup: CDR1 SNHLY, CDR2 FYNNEI. There are 12 residues in the CDR3. V shed 4 bases and J shed 2 bases, with 6 bases lying between them. CDR3 amino acids: CASSGDAYEQYF. CDR3 nucleotide sequence: TGTGCCAGCAGTGGGGATGCCTACGAGCAGTACTTC. The variable domain in full, completed from reference TRBV2 and TRBJ2-7, reads EPEVTQTPSHQVTQMGQEVILRCVPISNHLYFYWYRQILGQKVEFLVSFYNNEISEKSEIFDDQFSVERPDGSNFTLKIRSTKLEDSAMYFCASSGDAYEQYFGPGTRLTVT.

The chain recombines TRBV5-1 with TRBJ2-3; D may be TRBD2 (6 bases). Trimming cost V 4 bases and J 6 bases, with 15 bases left between them. CDR1 and CDR2 from the germline V gene are SGHRS and YFSETQ. This CDR3 is 14 amino acids long. CDR3 amino acids: CASSAERGFDTQYF. The CDR3 DNA reads TGCGCCAGCAGCGCCGAACGGGGGTTCGATACGCAGTATTTT. Full variable domain (outside the CDR3, taken from reference TRBV5-1 and TRBJ2-3): KAGVTQTPRYLIKTRGQQVTLSCSPISGHRSVSWYQQTPGQGLQFLFEYFSETQRNKGNFPGRFSGRQFSNSRSEMNVSTLELGDSALYLCASSAERGFDTQYFGPGTRLTVL.